The 14 T cell receptor beta chains below all came from one sample that was sequenced in a study of blood T cell repertoires in COVID-19. Sequenced by immunoSEQ multiplex PCR; TCRdb stores in-frame clones only, minus some. The sample shows approximately 270,000 clones, around 89% of them seen only once. Specimen: PBMCs or T cells enriched from blood (not recorded which). Source of these receptors: a woman between 25 and 40 years old with acute COVID-19.

The chain employs TRBV25-1 and TRBJ2-1; D may be TRBD2 (6 bases). V lost 6 bases and J lost 5, with 11 bases in between. CDR3 length: 13 residues. CDR1 and CDR2 (germline): MGHDK, SYGVNS. The CDR3 DNA reads as TGTGCCAGCAGCCCCGGGGGAAACAATGAGCAGTTCTTC. Amino acids: CASSPGGNNEQFF. Full variable domain (rest looked up from reference TRBV25-1 and TRBJ2-1): EADIYQTPRYLVIGTGKKITLECSQTMGHDKMYWYQQDPGMELHLIHYSYGVNSTEKGDLSSESTVSRIRTEHFPLTLESARPSHTSQYLCASSPGGNNEQFFGPGTRLTVL.

The sample holds many counts of this clone. The chain recombines TRBV16 with TRBJ2-7; 8 nucleotides align to TRBD1. Per germline, CDR1 KGHSY and CDR2 FQNENV. Trimming cost V 5 bases and J 4 bases; bases outside gene matches: 10. This CDR3 has 15 amino acids. CDR3 sequence reads: CASSTLDRGSYEQYF. The CDR3 DNA reads TGTGCCAGCAGCACCCTTGACAGGGGATCTTACGAGCAGTACTTC. Using reference TRBV16 and TRBJ2-7 for the parts outside the CDR3, the full variable domain is GEEVAQTPKHLVRGEGQKAKLYCAPIKGHSYVFWYQQVLKNEFKFLISFQNENVFDETGMPKERFSAKCLPNSPCSLEIQATKLEDSAVYFCASSTLDRGSYEQYFGPGTRLTVT.

The chain combines TRBV4-1 with TRBJ2-1; no clear D gene. Trimming took off 2 bases at V and 8 bases at J, with 7 bases between the two ends. The CDR3 has 12 amino acids. Germline CDR1 is MGHRA and CDR2 is YSYEKL. Written as DNA, the CDR3 is TGCGCCAGCAGCCAACCTCCGGATGAGCAGTTCTTC. Its translation is CASSQPPDEQFF.

CDR3 residues: CASSSRETDRDVTKETQYF. CDR3 in DNA: TGTGCCAGCAGTTCAAGGGAGACAGACAGGGACGTTACGAAGGAGACCCAGTACTTC. The gene calls are TRBV27 and TRBJ2-5; 7 bases align to TRBD1. J lost 5 bases, V lost 4 bases, and 22 bases had no gene match. Looked up from germline, CDR1 is MNHEY and CDR2 is SMNVEV (reference sequence). The CDR3 length is 19 residues.

This sequence joins TRBV4-3 and TRBJ1-2, with 7 bases identical to TRBD1. The germline gives CDR1 LGHNA, CDR2 YSLEER. CDR3 size: 15 residues. Trimming took 2 bases from V and 5 from J; bases not matched to a gene: 8. CDR3 bases: TGCGCCAGCAGCCAACTCTGGGACAGCGTGTATGGCTACACCTTC. Amino acid sequence: CASSQLWDSVYGYTF.

This clone was detected only a few times. The gene calls are TRBV19 and TRBJ1-6, with a weak D call TRBD1 (6 bases). The CDR3 length is 16 residues. The germline V gene encodes CDR1 LNHDA and CDR2 SQIVND (reference sequence). V gave up 8 bases and J gave up 0 bases, with 14 bases separating them. The CDR3 spells CASSGAQSSYNSPLHF. The CDR3 DNA reads as TGTGCCAGTTCAGGGGCCCAATCCTCCTATAATTCACCCCTCCACTTT. The full variable domain, rest sourced from reference TRBV19 and TRBJ1-6, is DGGITQSPKYLFRKEGQNVTLSCEQNLNHDAMYWYRQDPGQGLRLIYYSQIVNDFQKGDIAEGYSVSREKKESFPLTVTSAQKNPTAFYLCASSGAQSSYNSPLHFGNGTRLTVT.

V and J are TRBV3-1 (or the pseudogene TRBV3-2) and TRBJ1-6; D is unclear. From germline, CDR1 is LGHDT and CDR2 YNNKEL (reference sequence). CDR3 size: 14 residues. V was trimmed by 4 bases and J by 10 bases, leaving 14 bases between them. The CDR3 sequence: CASSPSEGSSPLHF. The CDR3 region has the DNA TGTGCCAGCAGCCCATCTGAGGGTAGCTCACCCCTCCACTTT.

This chain connects TRBV12-5 to TRBJ2-5; 13 nucleotides line up with TRBD2. The V gene's germline CDR1 is LGHNT and CDR2 FRNRAP. This CDR3 is built from 17 residues. V lost 3 bases to trimming and J lost 5 bases; unmatched junction nucleotides: 9. The CDR3 is CASGFTSGRGEGETQYF. The CDR3 DNA reads as TGTGCTAGTGGTTTCACTAGCGGGAGGGGGGAAGGGGAGACCCAGTACTTC.

J is TRBJ2-1 and V is TRBV28; 9 nucleotides match TRBD2. V trimming: 6 bases; J trimming: 2 bases; junction bases outside the gene matches: 8. This CDR3 contains 16 residues. From germline, CDR1 is MDHEN and CDR2 SYDVKM. The CDR3 DNA reads TGTGCCAGCAGCCTTGCGGGCGGGAGGGCCTACAATGAGCAGTTCTTC. Amino acid sequence: CASSLAGGRAYNEQFF.

This clone was observed once. The chain has TRBV7-9 and TRBJ1-6, with 8 positions matching TRBD1. The CDR3 spans 14 residues. Trimming took 1 base from V and 8 from J; bases not matched to a gene: 1. Germline CDR1 SEHNR, CDR2 FQNEAQ (reference sequence). In DNA, the CDR3 is TGTGCCAGCAGCTTAGAGACAGGGGATTCACCCCTCCACTTT. Its translation is CASSLETGDSPLHF. Drawing the rest from reference TRBV7-9 and TRBJ1-6, the complete variable domain is DTGVSQNPRHKITKRGQNVTFRCDPISEHNRLYWYRQTLGQGPEFLTYFQNEAQLEKSRLLSDRFSAERPKGSFSTLEIQRTEQGDSAMYLCASSLETGDSPLHFGNGTRLTVT.

The genes are TRBV7-9 and TRBJ1-5; D ambiguous. The germline V gene encodes CDR1 SEHNR and CDR2 FQNEAQ (reference sequence). The V gene lost 5 bases and the J gene lost 3 bases, with 11 bases spanning the gap. CDR3 size: 14 residues. CDR3 sequence (DNA): TGTGCCAGCAGCCCGGGAGGGATCAATCAGCCCCAGCATTTT. Protein sequence: CASSPGGINQPQHF.

This clone has a single count. This sequence joins TRBV4-2 and TRBJ2-7, with 7 positions matching TRBD2. Germline loops: CDR1 LGHNA, CDR2 YNFKEQ. The CDR3 consists of 15 residues. The V segment lost 4 bases and the J segment 2 bases; nucleotides outside the gene matches: 8. The CDR3 sequence: CASSRGGDSPYEQYF. The DNA for the CDR3 is TGTGCCAGCAGCCGGGGGGGTGACAGCCCCTACGAGCAGTACTTC.

The chain employs TRBV5-5 and TRBJ1-5; D remains unclear. The CDR3 sequence is 16 residues long. V lost 1 base and J lost 5, with 16 bases in between. Germline V gene data show CDR1 as SGHKS and CDR2 as YYEKEE (reference sequence). CDR3 amino acids: CASSLSPRAEDQPQHF. The DNA of the CDR3 is TGTGCCAGCAGCTTGTCACCCAGAGCCGAGGATCAGCCCCAGCATTTT.

This chain links TRBV5-1 with TRBJ2-1, with 10 bases that match TRBD2. Losses at the gene ends were 1 base for V and 6 bases for J; bases not matched to a gene: 10. This CDR3 has 17 amino acids. CDR1 is SGHRS and CDR2 is YFSETQ in the germline V gene. CDR3: CASSLRTSGPLGNEQFF. CDR3 coding DNA: TGCGCCAGCAGCTTGAGGACTAGCGGCCCCCTGGGCAATGAGCAGTTCTTC.